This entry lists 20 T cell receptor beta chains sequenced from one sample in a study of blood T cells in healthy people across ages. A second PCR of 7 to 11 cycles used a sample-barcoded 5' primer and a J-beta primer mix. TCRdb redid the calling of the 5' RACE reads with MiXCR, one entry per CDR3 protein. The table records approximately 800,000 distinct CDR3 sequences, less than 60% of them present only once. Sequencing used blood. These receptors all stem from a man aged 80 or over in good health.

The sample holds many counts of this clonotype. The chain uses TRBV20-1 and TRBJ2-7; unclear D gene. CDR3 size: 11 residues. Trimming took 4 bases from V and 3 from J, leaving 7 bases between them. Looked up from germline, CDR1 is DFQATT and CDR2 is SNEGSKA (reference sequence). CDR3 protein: CSAKNVYEQYF. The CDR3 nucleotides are TGCAGTGCTAAGAACGTCTACGAGCAGTACTTC.

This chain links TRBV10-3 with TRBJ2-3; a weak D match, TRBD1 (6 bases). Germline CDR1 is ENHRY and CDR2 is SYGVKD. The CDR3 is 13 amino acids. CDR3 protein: CAARSGDTDTQYF. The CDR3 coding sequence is TGTGCAGCTCGGTCAGGGGACACAGATACGCAGTATTTT.

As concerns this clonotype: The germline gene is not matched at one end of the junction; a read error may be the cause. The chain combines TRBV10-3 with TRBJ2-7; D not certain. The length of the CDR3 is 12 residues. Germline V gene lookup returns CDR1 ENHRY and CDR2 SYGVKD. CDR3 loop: CVISESLGEQYF. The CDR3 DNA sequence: TGTGTCATCAGTGAGTCGTTAGGGGAGCAGTACTTC.

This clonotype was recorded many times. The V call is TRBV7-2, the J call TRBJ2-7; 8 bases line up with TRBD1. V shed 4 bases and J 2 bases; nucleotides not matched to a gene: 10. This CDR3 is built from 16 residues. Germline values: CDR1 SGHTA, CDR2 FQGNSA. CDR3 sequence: CASSSRPGQAPYEQYF. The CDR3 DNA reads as TGTGCCAGCAGCTCCCGCCCGGGACAGGCTCCCTACGAGCAGTACTTC. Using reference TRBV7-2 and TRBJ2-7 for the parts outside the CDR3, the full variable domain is GAGVSQSPSNKVTEKGKDVELRCDPISGHTALYWYRQSLGQGLEFLIYFQGNSAPDKSGLPSDRFSAERTGGSVSTLTIQRTQQEDSAVYLCASSSRPGQAPYEQYFGPGTRLTVT.

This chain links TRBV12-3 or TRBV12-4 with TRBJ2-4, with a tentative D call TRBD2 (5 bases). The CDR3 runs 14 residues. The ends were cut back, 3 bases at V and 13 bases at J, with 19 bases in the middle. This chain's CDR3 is CASSFGLSGVEQYF. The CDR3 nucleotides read TGTGCCAGCAGTTTCGGACTCTCAGGAGTGGAGCAGTACTTC.

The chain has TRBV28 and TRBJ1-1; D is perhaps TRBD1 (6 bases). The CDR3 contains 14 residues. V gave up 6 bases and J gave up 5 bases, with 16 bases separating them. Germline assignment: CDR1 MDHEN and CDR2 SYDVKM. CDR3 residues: CASRSQGRVTEAFF. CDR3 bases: TGTGCCAGCAGGTCTCAGGGGAGAGTTACTGAAGCTTTCTTT.

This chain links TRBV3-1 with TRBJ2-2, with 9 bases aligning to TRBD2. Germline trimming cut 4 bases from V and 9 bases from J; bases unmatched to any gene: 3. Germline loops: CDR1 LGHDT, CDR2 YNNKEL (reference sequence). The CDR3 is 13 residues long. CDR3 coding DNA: TGTGCCAGCAGCCTAGCGGGAGATCGGGAGCTGTTTTTT. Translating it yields CASSLAGDRELFF.

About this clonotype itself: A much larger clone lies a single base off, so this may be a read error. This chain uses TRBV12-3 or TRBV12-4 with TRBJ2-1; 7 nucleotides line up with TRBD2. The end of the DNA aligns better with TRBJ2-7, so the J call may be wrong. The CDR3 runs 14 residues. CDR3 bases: TGTGCCAGCAGCCCATTCGGACTAGAAAATGAGCAGTACTTC. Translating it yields CASSPFGLENEQYF.

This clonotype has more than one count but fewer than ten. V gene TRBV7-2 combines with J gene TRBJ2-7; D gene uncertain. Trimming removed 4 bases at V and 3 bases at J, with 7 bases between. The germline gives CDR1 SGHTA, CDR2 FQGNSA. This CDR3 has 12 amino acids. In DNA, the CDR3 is TGTGCCAGCAGCTCCTTACTCTACGAGCAGTACTTC. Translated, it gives CASSSLLYEQYF.

Here the CDR3 reads CASSSVHSGANVLTF. Here the CDR3 DNA reads TGTGCCAGCAGCTCCGTCCACTCTGGGGCCAACGTCCTGACTTTC. The rearrangement links TRBV5-6 to TRBJ2-6, with D unresolved. Per germline, CDR1 SGHDT and CDR2 YYEEEE. CDR3 length: 15 residues. V was pared by 3 bases and J by 0 bases, with 7 bases between.

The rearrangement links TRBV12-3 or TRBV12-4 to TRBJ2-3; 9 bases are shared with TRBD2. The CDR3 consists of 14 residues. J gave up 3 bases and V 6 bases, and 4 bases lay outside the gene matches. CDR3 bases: TGTGCCAGCAGCAGGACTAGCGCGACAGATACGCAGTATTTT. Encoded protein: CASSRTSATDTQYF.

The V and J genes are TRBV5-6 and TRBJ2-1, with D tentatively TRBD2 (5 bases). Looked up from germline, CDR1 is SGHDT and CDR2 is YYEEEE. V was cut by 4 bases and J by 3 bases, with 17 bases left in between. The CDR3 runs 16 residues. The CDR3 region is CASSPPDSDFYNEQFF. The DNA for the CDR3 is TGTGCCAGCAGCCCCCCGGACTCCGACTTCTACAATGAGCAGTTCTTC.

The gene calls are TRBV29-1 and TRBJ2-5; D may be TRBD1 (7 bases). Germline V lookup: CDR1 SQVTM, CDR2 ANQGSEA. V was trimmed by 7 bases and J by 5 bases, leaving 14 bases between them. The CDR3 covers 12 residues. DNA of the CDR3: TGCAGCGCAGCATCAGGGGGGGAGACCCAGTACTTC. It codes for CSAASGGETQYF. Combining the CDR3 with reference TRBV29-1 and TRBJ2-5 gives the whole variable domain SAVISQKPSRDICQRGTSLTIQCQVDSQVTMMFWYRQQPGQSLTLIATANQGSEATYESGFVIDKFPISRPNLTFSTLTVSNMSPEDSSIYLCSAASGGETQYFGPGTRLLVL.

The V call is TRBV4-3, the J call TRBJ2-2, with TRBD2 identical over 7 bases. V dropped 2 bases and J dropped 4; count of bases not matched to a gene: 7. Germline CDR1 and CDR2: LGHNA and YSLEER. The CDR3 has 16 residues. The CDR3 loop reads CASSQSRGSGTGELFF. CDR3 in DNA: TGCGCCAGCAGCCAAAGTCGCGGGAGCGGCACCGGGGAGCTGTTTTTT.

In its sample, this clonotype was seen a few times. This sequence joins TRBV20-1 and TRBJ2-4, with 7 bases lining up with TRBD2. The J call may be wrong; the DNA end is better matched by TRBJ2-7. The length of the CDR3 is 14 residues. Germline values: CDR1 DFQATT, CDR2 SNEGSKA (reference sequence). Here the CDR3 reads CSATLRVAGYEQYF. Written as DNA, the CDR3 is TGCAGTGCTACTCTCCGGGTAGCGGGCTACGAGCAGTACTTC.

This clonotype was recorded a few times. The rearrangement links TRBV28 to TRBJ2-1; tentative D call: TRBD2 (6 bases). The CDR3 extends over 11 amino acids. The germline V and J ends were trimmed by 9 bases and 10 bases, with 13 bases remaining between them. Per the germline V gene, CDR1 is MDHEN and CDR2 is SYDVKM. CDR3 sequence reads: CASSSEPEQFF. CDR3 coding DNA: TGTGCCAGTTCTAGCGAACCCGAGCAGTTCTTC. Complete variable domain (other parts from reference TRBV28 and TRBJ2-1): DVKVTQSSRYLVKRTGEKVFLECVQDMDHENMFWYRQDPGLGLRLIYFSYDVKMKEKGDIPEGYSVSREKKERFSLILESASTNQTSMYLCASSSEPEQFFGPGTRLTVL.

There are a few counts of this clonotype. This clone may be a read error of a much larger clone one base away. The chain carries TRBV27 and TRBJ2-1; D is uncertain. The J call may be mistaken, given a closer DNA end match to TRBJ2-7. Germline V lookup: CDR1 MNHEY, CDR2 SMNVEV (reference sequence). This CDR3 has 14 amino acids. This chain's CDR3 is CASSPRASYNEQYF. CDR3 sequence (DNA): TGTGCCAGCTCTCCTAGGGCCTCCTACAATGAGCAGTACTTC.

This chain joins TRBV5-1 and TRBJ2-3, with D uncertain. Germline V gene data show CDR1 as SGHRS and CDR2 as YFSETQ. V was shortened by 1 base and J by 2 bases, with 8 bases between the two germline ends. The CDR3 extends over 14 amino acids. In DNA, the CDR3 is TGCGCCAGCAGCTTGTCAAAGGACACAGATACGCAGTATTTT. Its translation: CASSLSKDTDTQYF.

The CDR3 DNA reads TGTGCCACCAGTGATTTGCAGACAGGGGAAGAAGAGACCCAGTACTTC. This encodes CATSDLQTGEEETQYF. V and J are TRBV24-1 and TRBJ2-5; 8 positions match TRBD1. The CDR3 spans 16 residues. Germline V lookup: CDR1 KGHDR, CDR2 SFDVKD. J gave up 3 bases and V 0 bases, and 5 bases lay outside the gene matches.

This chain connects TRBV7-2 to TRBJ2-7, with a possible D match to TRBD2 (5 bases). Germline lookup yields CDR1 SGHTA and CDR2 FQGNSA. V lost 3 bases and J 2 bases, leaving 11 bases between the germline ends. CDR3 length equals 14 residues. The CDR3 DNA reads TGTGCCAGCAGCTTCGTCGGGATGGCCTACGAGCAGTACTTC. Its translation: CASSFVGMAYEQYF.